The clone carrying this T cell receptor (beta chain) was observed at least ten times. What it binds is not known. These data originate in a study of T-cell memory formation after mild COVID-19. General study results and limits: Contracting CD4+ clones were located mainly in CM and EM, and CD8+ clones in EMRA.

The CDR3 has 13 residues. Per the germline V gene, CDR1 is SEHNR and CDR2 is FQNEAQ (reference sequence). V was clipped by 5 bases and J by 4 bases, with 11 bases between them. Amplification by 5'RACE using constant-segment primers produced TCR alpha and TCR beta cDNA libraries that carried sample barcodes and UMIs. TCRdb independently ran MiXCR on the 5' RACE reads; one entry per CDR3 protein. The sample carries 300,000 or so distinct CDR3 sequences, about 16% recorded once. The sample comprised PBMCs or a T cell subset sorted from them (not recorded which). This TCR was recovered from a man between 18 and 35 years old who had mild COVID-19 (a few samples of this study predate the infection). Cell type and time point are not known. The V gene is TRBV7-9, the J gene TRBJ1-2, with a tentative D call TRBD1 (5 bases). The CDR3 spells CASSQTEIYGYTF. In DNA form, the CDR3 reads TGTGCCAGCAGCCAGACAGAGATCTATGGCTACACCTTC.